Listed below are T cell receptor beta chains from one sample, sequenced in a study of beta chain features in type 1 diabetes. TCRdb's table, derived via immunoSEQ multiplex PCR, lists solely in-frame clones and lacks some. The sample carries some 400,000 clones, around 16% recorded once. Sequencing input: naive CD4+ T cells from blood. These receptors were taken from a young woman in good health. The CDR3 runs from the conserved cysteine through the conserved F or W. A D gene is named only where the DNA matches it firmly. Not all rows give a size; the values are once, few, many and, for expanded clones, a class.

V	J	length	D	size	DNA	CDR3
TRBV7-3	TRBJ2-1	14	TRBD2	NA	TGTGCCAGCAGCTCGTCTCTAGCGGGAGGGCGGCAGTTCTTC	CASSSSLAGGRQFF
TRBV5-5	TRBJ1-2	13	NA	few	TGTGCCAGCAGCCCCGCGGGGGACTATGGCTACACCTTC	CASSPAGDYGYTF
TRBV5-4	TRBJ1-4	15	TRBD1	few	TGTGCCAGCAGCTTTCAACAGGGGGAGGGAGAAAAACTGTTTTTT	CASSFQQGEGEKLFF
TRBV28	TRBJ2-1	12	TRBD1	NA	TGTGCCAGCAGTTTATTAGGGGGCACGCAGTTCTTC	CASSLLGGTQFF
TRBV9	TRBJ2-1	15	TRBD2	NA	TGTGCCAGCACTACCCTAGCGGGAGTTGGGAATGAGCAGTTCTTC	CASTTLAGVGNEQFF
TRBV30	TRBJ2-7	14	NA	NA	TGTGCCTGGACATTCTTAGGGGGCTCCTACGAGCAGTACTTC	CAWTFLGGSYEQYF
TRBV29-1	TRBJ1-5	12	NA	NA	TGCAGCGTTTCACAGGGAGCTCAGCCCCAGCATTTT	CSVSQGAQPQHF
TRBV5-6	TRBJ1-1	15	NA	few	TGTGCCAGCAGCTTGGGAACCTCCGCTCGGTCTGAAGCTTTCTTT	CASSLGTSARSEAFF
TRBV30	TRBJ1-5	13	NA	NA	TGTGCCTGGAGTGTATCGGGGGACCAGCCCCAGCATTTT	CAWSVSGDQPQHF
TRBV29-1	TRBJ2-1	14	NA	NA	TGCAGCGCTGAATCCCAGGCGTCCTACAATGAGCAGTTCTTC	CSAESQASYNEQFF
TRBV2	TRBJ1-1	13	NA	NA	TGTGCCAGCAGTGGGCAGGGTGGCACTGAAGCTTTCTTT	CASSGQGGTEAFF
TRBV7-2	TRBJ1-5	14	NA	once	TGTGCCAGCAGCCTTCGACTGAGCAATCAGCCCCAGCATTTT	CASSLRLSNQPQHF
TRBV18	TRBJ2-7	15	TRBD2	NA	TGTGCCAGCTCACCGACTAGCGGGACGACCTACGAGCAGTACTTC	CASSPTSGTTYEQYF
TRBV4-1	TRBJ2-1	13	NA	few	TGCGCCAGCAGCCAAGAGGCGGGGAATGAGCAGTTCTTC	CASSQEAGNEQFF
TRBV19	TRBJ2-7	14	NA	NA	TGTGCCAGTAGTATCCAACAGGGAGTCTACGAGCAGTACTTC	CASSIQQGVYEQYF
TRBV7-2	TRBJ2-1	12	NA	NA	TGTGCCAGCAGTTCCCAGGGATATGAGCAGTTCTTC	CASSSQGYEQFF
TRBV5-5	TRBJ2-7	18	NA	NA	TGTGCCAGCAGCTTGTTCGCTGGCTCGGGATTACGGTCCTACGAGCAGTACTTC	CASSLFAGSGLRSYEQYF
TRBV14	TRBJ1-1	12	NA	NA	TGTGCCAGCAGCCAATCGGGGTTAGAAGCTTTCTTT	CASSQSGLEAFF
TRBV28	TRBJ2-1	16	TRBD2	NA	TGTGCCAGCAGCCTCGGGACTAGCGGGCTCTACAATGAGCAGTTCTTC	CASSLGTSGLYNEQFF
TRBV6-5	TRBJ2-3	16	NA	NA	TGTGCCAGCAGTTACTCCTCTTCCTTTAGCACAGATACGCAGTATTTT	CASSYSSSFSTDTQYF
TRBV7-3	TRBJ1-2	13	NA	few	TGTGCCAGCAGCCCCTCTCCCGGCTATGGCTACACCTTC	CASSPSPGYGYTF
TRBV25-1	TRBJ2-6	15	NA	few	TGTGCCAGCACCGGAACAGGGTTTGGGGCCAACGTCCTGACTTTC	CASTGTGFGANVLTF
TRBV29-1	TRBJ1-1	13	NA	NA	TGCAGCGTTGATAACAAACTGAACACTGAAGCTTTCTTT	CSVDNKLNTEAFF
TRBV5-4	TRBJ1-4	13	NA	NA	TGTGCCAGCAGCTCAGGGGATAATGAAAAACTGTTTTTT	CASSSGDNEKLFF
TRBV18	TRBJ2-1	15	NA	NA	TGTGCCAGCTCACCTGTCGGGAGATCTTTAGGAGAGCAGTTCTTC	CASSPVGRSLGEQFF
TRBV21-1	TRBJ2-7	13	NA	NA	TGTGCCAGCTCCGGACAGGGCTCCTACGAGCAGTACTTC	CASSGQGSYEQYF
TRBV15	TRBJ2-7	14	NA	NA	TGTGCCACCAGCACTTATTCGGGGACCTACGAGCAGTACTTC	CATSTYSGTYEQYF
TRBV28	TRBJ2-2	13	NA	NA	TGTGCCAGCAGAGGGACTCGGGCCGGGGAGCTGTTTTTT	CASRGTRAGELFF
TRBV18	TRBJ2-7	14	TRBD1	once	TGTGCCAGCTCAACTGGGACAGGGGTCTACGAGCAGTACTTC	CASSTGTGVYEQYF
TRBV29-1	TRBJ2-3	16	TRBD1	NA	TGCAGCGTTGAATACCCGCAGGGGGTTGTCACAGATACGCAGTATTTT	CSVEYPQGVVTDTQYF
TRBV28	TRBJ1-5	13	NA	NA	TGTGCCAGCGACAGAAGGGTCAATCAGCCCCAGCATTTT	CASDRRVNQPQHF
TRBV4-3	TRBJ1-2	16	NA	NA	TGCGCCAGCAGCCAAGTAAGCAACGGTATTCCTTATGGCTACACCTTC	CASSQVSNGIPYGYTF
TRBV19	TRBJ2-7	13	NA	NA	TGTGCCAGTATGGGAAGGGGCTCCTACGAGCAGTACTTC	CASMGRGSYEQYF
TRBV12-5	TRBJ2-5	16	TRBD2	few	TGTGCTAGTGGTCAATCCTCACTAGCGGGAGTGGAGACCCAGTACTTC	CASGQSSLAGVETQYF